Detailed here is one T cell receptor beta chain. Its antigen is still unknown. The CDR3 extends over 15 amino acids. Per germline, CDR1 SEHNR and CDR2 FQNEAQ (reference sequence). The junction had 4 bases not matched to a gene; V was cut back by 3 bases and J by 3 bases. These data are taken from a study of long-term antiretroviral therapy in people with HIV. Whole-study findings and limits: Older ART regimens were possibly in use when the blood was collected between the mid-2000s and the late 2010s. Post-ART diversity increased but stayed below transplant donor controls. It was observed that HIV repertoires exhibited narrower CDR3 length ranges than controls.

immunoSEQ v3.0 was run at survey level. Sequencing had a target that covered about 40,000-55,000 T-cell genomes per sample. The assay was immunoSEQ multiplex PCR, and TCRdb's table has in-frame clones only and misses some. Of around 26,000 clones in the sample, approximately 90% were seen once. The sequence was collected from a man in his forties with HIV. The chain uses TRBV7-9 and TRBJ2-2; 7 bases are shared with TRBD2. Material: unsorted PBMCs, obtained approximately 2.7 years after starting antiretroviral therapy. The CDR3 nucleotides are TGTGCCAGCAGCTTCGGCGGGGGAGACACCGGGGAGCTGTTTTTT. It yields the protein CASSFGGGDTGELFF.